This record covers a single TCR beta chain. The source of the sample is a study of blood T cell repertoires in COVID-19. Whole-study context: Samples of COVID-19 (acute and convalescent) were obtained from the United States, Italy and Spain. PBMCs, B-cell-depleted T cells, or T cells provided the cDNA or gDNA that made up the material.

This CDR3 comprises 16 residues. In germline, CDR1 is SGHRS, CDR2 YFSETQ. V lost 3 bases, J lost 4 bases, and 9 bases stayed unmatched. Original processing notes: Amplification of reference gene primers was used by the study to estimate nucleated cell counts. Only in-frame clones appear in the TCRdb table, and some are missing; sequencing was by immunoSEQ multiplex PCR. V, J and clone size derive from that table, while D and trimming were established from the DNA sequence. This sample has 150,000 to 200,000 clones; roughly three quarters occur once, and the top ten carry roughly 17%. The receptor comes from a man aged 55 to 70 with active or convalescent COVID-19. The sample taken for sequencing was peripheral blood. V usage is TRBV5-1 and J usage is TRBJ1-2, with TRBD1 identical over 10 bases. The CDR3 is CASSSGTGAYGYGYTF. The CDR3 DNA sequence: TGCGCCAGCAGCTCCGGGACAGGGGCCTATGGCTATGGCTACACCTTC.